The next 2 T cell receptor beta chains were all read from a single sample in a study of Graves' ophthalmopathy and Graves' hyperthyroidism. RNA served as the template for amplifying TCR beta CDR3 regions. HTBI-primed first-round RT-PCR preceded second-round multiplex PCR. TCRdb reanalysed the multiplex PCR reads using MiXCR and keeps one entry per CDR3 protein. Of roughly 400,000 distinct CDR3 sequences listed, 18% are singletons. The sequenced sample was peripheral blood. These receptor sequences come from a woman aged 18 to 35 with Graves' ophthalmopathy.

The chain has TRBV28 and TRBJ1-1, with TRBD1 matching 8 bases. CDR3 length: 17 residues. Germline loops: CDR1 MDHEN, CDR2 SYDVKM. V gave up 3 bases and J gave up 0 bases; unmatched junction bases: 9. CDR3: CASSFGDRFYMNTEAFF. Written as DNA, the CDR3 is TGTGCCAGCAGTTTCGGGGACAGGTTTTACATGAACACTGAAGCTTTCTTT. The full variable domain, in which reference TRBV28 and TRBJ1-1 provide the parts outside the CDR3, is DVKVTQSSRYLVKRTGEKVFLECVQDMDHENMFWYRQDPGLGLRLIYFSYDVKMKEKGDIPEGYSVSREKKERFSLILESASTNQTSMYLCASSFGDRFYMNTEAFFGQGTRLTVV.

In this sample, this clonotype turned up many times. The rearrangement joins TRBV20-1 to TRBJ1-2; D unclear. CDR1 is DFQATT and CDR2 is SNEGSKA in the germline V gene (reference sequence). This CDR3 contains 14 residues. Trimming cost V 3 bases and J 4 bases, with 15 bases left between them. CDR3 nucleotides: TGCAGTGCTAGGTCCCACGTGGGAATCTATGGCTACACCTTC. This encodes CSARSHVGIYGYTF.